Sequencing of this T cell receptor beta chain was carried out in a study of PD-1 blockade in classical Hodgkin lymphoma. Time point meaning: newly diagnosed, previously untreated cHL patient sample. PBMCs, once thawed, yielded CD8+ T cells isolated by magnetic negative selection. Untreated, newly diagnosed classical Hodgkin lymphoma PBMCs were comparators. Repertoires were generated with immunoSEQ multiplex PCR, while TCRdb's copy carries only in-frame clones and drops some. The profile shows fewer than 4,500 clones, roughly 86% of them singletons. The CDR3 is 13 residues long. The J segment lost 12 bases and the V segment lost 3 bases, leaving 8 bases of the junction unmatched. CDR1 and CDR2 from the germline V gene are MDHEN and SYDVKM.

This clonotype was sampled from a human donor with classical Hodgkin lymphoma. The chain carries TRBV28 and TRBJ2-1; 7 bases line up with TRBD2. Sequenced sample: CD8+ T cells from blood. The CDR3 here is CASSLPSGQGQFF. The CDR3 region has the DNA TGTGCCAGCAGTTTGCCTAGCGGACAAGGGCAGTTCTTC.